This TCR beta chain was sequenced for a study of shared clonotypes between healthy human individuals. Of note for this clone: Other DNA sequences in this specimen translate into the identical CDR3.

The method was immunoSEQ multiplex PCR; TCRdb's version includes in-frame clones alone and lacks a portion of them. This table has approximately 440,000 clones, roughly 80% appearing once. Trimming took 4 bases from V and 3 from J, leaving 9 bases between them. Germline V gives CDR1 SNHLY, CDR2 FYNNEI. The CDR3 is 13 residues long. V is TRBV2 and J is TRBJ1-2, with D possibly TRBD1 on 6 matching bases. The source material was PBMCs. This TCR was recovered from a middle-aged woman in good health. Some clones in this sample may be carry-over from other donors' samples. Here the CDR3 reads CASSGGQDYGYTF. CDR3 DNA: TGTGCCAGCAGTGGGGGACAAGACTATGGCTACACCTTC.